The 32 T cell receptor beta chains listed next were all sequenced from one sample in a study of blood T cell repertoires in COVID-19. Assay: immunoSEQ multiplex PCR; the TCRdb copy retains only in-frame clones and omits some. The profile shows tens of thousands of clones, approximately 79% of them singletons. Specimen: peripheral blood. These receptors were collected from a man aged 65 to 79 with COVID-19, enrolled during active disease.

The chain is built from TRBV6-5 and TRBJ2-7; 11 bases match TRBD2. The J segment lost 6 bases and the V segment lost 5 bases, leaving 3 bases of the junction unmatched. There are 13 residues in the CDR3. From germline, CDR1 is MNHEY and CDR2 SVGAGI. The CDR3 DNA sequence: TGTGCCAGCAGTCTAGCGGGAGGAGGCGAGCAGTACTTC. This translates into CASSLAGGGEQYF.

The rearrangement joins TRBV7-9 to TRBJ2-5, with 7 bases identical to TRBD1. J gave up 0 bases and V 5 bases, and 12 bases lay outside the gene matches. This CDR3 has 17 amino acids. The germline gives CDR1 SEHNR, CDR2 FQNEAQ (reference sequence). This CDR3 is CASSHPLGQMYQETQYF. CDR3 DNA sequence: TGTGCCAGCAGCCACCCCTTGGGACAGATGTACCAAGAGACCCAGTACTTC.

In this sample, this clone turned up a few times. The rearrangement uses TRBV6-6 and TRBJ2-7, with D perhaps TRBD2 (6 bases). Germline lookup yields CDR1 MNHNY and CDR2 SVGAGI (reference sequence). The CDR3 loop spans 15 amino acids. The ends were cut back, 6 bases at V and 2 bases at J, with 17 bases in the middle. DNA of the CDR3: TGTGCCAGCAGACTCACTGGGCGGGGAGCCTACGAGCAGTACTTC. The encoded protein is CASRLTGRGAYEQYF.

The chain couples TRBV9 to TRBJ1-3, with D tentatively TRBD1 (5 bases). Looked up from germline, CDR1 is SGDLS and CDR2 is YYNGEE. V was cut by 0 bases and J by 2 bases, with 6 bases left in between. The CDR3 is 14 amino acids. CDR3 bases: TGTGCCAGCAGCGTAGCAGGGCCTGGAAACACCATATATTTT. This codes for CASSVAGPGNTIYF.

This chain uses TRBV7-3 with TRBJ2-5; D may be TRBD1 (5 bases). The CDR3 has 13 amino acids. Trimming left V 4 bases short and J 2 bases short, with 8 bases between. Germline V lookup: CDR1 SGHTA, CDR2 FQGTGA. The CDR3 spells CASSYQGQETQYF. CDR3 DNA: TGTGCCAGCAGCTACCAGGGACAAGAGACCCAGTACTTC.

V usage is TRBV11-2 and J usage is TRBJ2-1; 8 bases line up with TRBD1. J lost 5 bases, V lost 5 bases, and 2 bases had no gene match. Germline V gives CDR1 SGHAT, CDR2 FQNNGV. CDR3 length: 13 amino acids. DNA of the CDR3: TGTGCCAGCAGCCGGGACAGGCACAATGAGCAGTTCTTC. This codes for CASSRDRHNEQFF. The full variable domain, rest sourced from reference TRBV11-2 and TRBJ2-1, is EAGVAQSPRYKIIEKRQSVAFWCNPISGHATLYWYQQILGQGPKLLIQFQNNGVVDDSQLPKDRFSAERLKGVDSTLKIQPAKLEDSAVYLCASSRDRHNEQFFGPGTRLTVL.

The chain joins TRBV5-6 to TRBJ2-7, with D possibly matching TRBD2 (5 bases). Germline V gene data show CDR1 as SGHDT and CDR2 as YYEEEE. V lost 1 base and J lost 7, with 9 bases in between. The CDR3 consists of 12 residues. CDR3 bases: TGTGCCAGCAGCTTGTTACCGGGGGAGCAGTACTTC. Its translation: CASSLLPGEQYF.

J is TRBJ2-2 and V is TRBV6-5; maybe TRBD2 (6 bases). The CDR3 covers 15 residues. Trimming removed 4 bases from V and 0 bases from J, with 9 bases in between. CDR1 and CDR2 (germline): MNHEY, SVGAGI. The CDR3 here is CASSFRDSNTGELFF. As DNA, the CDR3 is TGTGCCAGCAGTTTCCGGGACTCGAACACCGGGGAGCTGTTTTTT.

V and J are TRBV23-1 and TRBJ2-7, with 15 bases fitting TRBD2. TRBV23-1 is an ORF, with its function uncertain. This CDR3 region has 21 residues. V was clipped by 2 bases and J by 3 bases; unmatched bases: 17. The CDR3 spells CASSQPNQRTSGRASDYEQYF. The CDR3 region has the DNA TGCGCCAGCAGTCAACCGAATCAACGGACTAGCGGGAGGGCCAGTGACTACGAGCAGTACTTC.

This clone has a handful of counts. The chain has TRBV9 and TRBJ1-1; TRBD1 aligns across 10 bases. The ends lost 4 bases at V and 5 bases at J; junction bases unmatched: 8. Germline lookup yields CDR1 SGDLS and CDR2 YYNGEE. This CDR3 contains 15 residues. CDR3 nucleotide sequence: TGTGCCAGCAGCATTCGACAGGGGGCTTCGACTGAAGCTTTCTTT. As protein: CASSIRQGASTEAFF.

This chain joins TRBV19 and TRBJ2-4; maybe TRBD1 (6 bases). Germline V gives CDR1 LNHDA, CDR2 SQIVND (reference sequence). Trimming left V 3 bases short and J 6 bases short, with 9 bases between. This CDR3 is built from 13 residues. CDR3 region: CASSIRGINIQYF. CDR3 sequence (DNA): TGTGCCAGTAGTATCAGGGGCATAAACATTCAGTACTTC.

This clone was detected ten times or more. This chain links TRBV19 with TRBJ2-1, with D possibly TRBD2 on 5 matching bases. The V end lost 5 bases, the J end lost 1 base, and 15 bases lay between the germline ends. Per germline, CDR1 LNHDA and CDR2 SQIVND (reference sequence). CDR3 length: 16 residues. This chain's CDR3 is CASSSFSGRSYNEQFF. The CDR3 DNA is TGTGCCAGTAGTTCTTTTTCGGGAAGGTCCTACAATGAGCAGTTCTTC.

The V call is TRBV7-8, the J call TRBJ2-5, with a weak D call TRBD1 (6 bases). Germline-derived CDR1 and CDR2 are SGHVS and FQNEAQ. Trimming removed 5 bases from V and 4 bases from J, with 14 bases in between. The CDR3 has 14 residues. The CDR3 protein is CASSVTGFPETQYF. The CDR3 region has the DNA TGTGCCAGCAGCGTAACAGGGTTTCCAGAGACCCAGTACTTC.

The genes are TRBV2 and TRBJ1-5; D is possibly TRBD1 (5 bases). The CDR3 consists of 16 residues. V was cut by 3 bases and J by 1 base, with 13 bases left in between. Germline V gene data show CDR1 as SNHLY and CDR2 as FYNNEI. In DNA form, the CDR3 reads TGTGCCAGCAGTGACCCCGGGGGTCCCAGCAATCAGCCCCAGCATTTT. It specifies CASSDPGGPSNQPQHF.

The chain couples TRBV19 to TRBJ2-5; 7 bases are shared with TRBD2. Trimming removed 4 bases from V and 3 bases from J; junction bases left unmatched: 2. Per the germline V gene, CDR1 is LNHDA and CDR2 is SQIVND (reference sequence). The length of the CDR3 is 13 residues. The chain's CDR3 is CASSRLAEETQYF. CDR3 in DNA: TGTGCCAGTAGTAGACTAGCAGAAGAGACCCAGTACTTC.

The chain employs TRBV29-1 and TRBJ2-7; D unclear. V was clipped by 5 bases and J by 6 bases, with 8 bases between them. The germline gives CDR1 SQVTM, CDR2 ANQGSEA. This CDR3 is 10 amino acids long. The CDR3, as DNA: TGCAGCGTTCGTCGAGGCGAGCAGTACTTC. It encodes CSVRRGEQYF.

This clone was observed a handful of times. V and J are TRBV6-2 or TRBV6-3 and TRBJ2-1, with 7 nucleotides matching TRBD2. The CDR3 is 17 amino acids. Looked up from germline, CDR1 is MNHEY and CDR2 is SVGEGT. Trimming at V came to 4 bases and at J to 2 bases, leaving 11 bases not matched to a gene. CDR3 protein: CASSSPHLAATYNEQFF. CDR3 sequence (DNA): TGTGCCAGCAGTTCCCCCCACCTAGCGGCCACCTACAATGAGCAGTTCTTC.

This clone was detected only a few times. The rearrangement uses TRBV7-2 and TRBJ1-1; TRBD1 matches 8 bases. Per germline, CDR1 SGHTA and CDR2 FQGNSA. The CDR3 contains 13 residues. V lost 6 bases, J lost 4 bases, and 4 bases stayed unmatched. The CDR3 region has the DNA TGTGCCAGCAGGTTTACAGGGGGCACTGAAGCTTTCTTT. Its protein product is CASRFTGGTEAFF.

The chain uses TRBV6-5 and TRBJ2-5; D ambiguous. Deletions cut 8 bases from V and 5 bases from J, with 6 bases between. Per the germline V gene, CDR1 is MNHEY and CDR2 is SVGAGI. This CDR3 contains 10 residues. Written as DNA, the CDR3 is TGTGCCAGCCCCCTGGAGACCCAGTACTTC. Translating gives CASPLETQYF.

This rearrangement joins TRBV27 to TRBJ1-5, with no clear D. The CDR3 is 13 residues long. From germline, CDR1 is MNHEY and CDR2 SMNVEV (reference sequence). V lost 3 bases and J 4 bases, leaving 7 bases between the germline ends. The CDR3 reads CASSFGVNQPQHF. In nucleotides, the CDR3 is TGTGCCAGCAGTTTTGGAGTAAATCAGCCCCAGCATTTT.

The chain combines TRBV24-1 with TRBJ2-1, with TRBD2 matching over 15 bases. The CDR3 totals 16 residues. Germline V gene data show CDR1 as KGHDR and CDR2 as SFDVKD. The trim removed 3 bases at V and 10 bases at J, leaving 6 bases unmatched. The CDR3 DNA follows: TGTGCCACCAGTGATGTGACCGGGACTAGCGGGAGGGAGCAGTTCTTC. It yields the protein CATSDVTGTSGREQFF.

The V call is TRBV10-3, the J call TRBJ1-2; D is perhaps TRBD1 (5 bases). V lost 0 bases and J lost 7, with 9 bases in between. Germline V lookup: CDR1 ENHRY, CDR2 SYGVKD. The CDR3 extends over 13 amino acids. The CDR3 is CAISESGGAGYTF. The CDR3 nucleotides read TGTGCCATCAGTGAGTCGGGAGGGGCTGGCTACACCTTC.

The genes are TRBV2 and TRBJ2-3; tentative D call: TRBD2 (6 bases). The CDR3 covers 16 residues. V lost 6 bases to trimming and J lost 2 bases, with 18 bases between them. Per germline, CDR1 SNHLY and CDR2 FYNNEI. The CDR3 here is CASSEGRPLSTDTQYF. CDR3 coding DNA: TGTGCCAGCAGCGAGGGGAGGCCTCTCTCCACAGATACGCAGTATTTT.

Only a few counts were recorded for this clone. This sequence joins TRBV4-1 and TRBJ2-7, with D possibly TRBD1 on 6 matching bases. The V and J ends lost 1 base and 4 bases respectively, with 11 bases between them. The CDR3 extends over 14 amino acids. CDR1 MGHRA and CDR2 YSYEKL come from the germline V gene. The CDR3 is CASSQAPTGYEQYF. The CDR3 nucleotides are TGCGCCAGCAGCCAAGCCCCGACAGGTTACGAGCAGTACTTC.

The chain is built from TRBV24-1 and TRBJ2-1; 7 bases match TRBD2. The CDR3 covers 13 residues. Trimming cost V 7 bases and J 9 bases; bases outside gene matches: 8. Germline V gene sequence: CDR1 KGHDR, CDR2 SFDVKD. The CDR3 is CATRLSGAGEQFF. As DNA, the CDR3 is TGTGCCACCAGGTTGAGCGGGGCGGGTGAGCAGTTCTTC.

CDR3 region: CASSQEAGAEQYF. The CDR3 nucleotides are TGCGCCAGCAGCCAAGAGGCAGGGGCCGAGCAGTACTTC. The chain recombines TRBV4-3 with TRBJ2-7; possible D gene TRBD1, 6 bases. Germline CDR1 and CDR2: LGHNA and YSLEER. V lost 0 bases to trimming and J lost 6 bases, with 9 bases between them. CDR3 length: 13 amino acids.

This clone showed up just a few times. V usage is TRBV15 and J usage is TRBJ1-2, with TRBD1 matching over 7 bases. The CDR3 spans 15 residues. J was trimmed by 7 bases and V by 3 bases; bases with no gene match: 11. Germline V gene lookup returns CDR1 LNHNV and CDR2 YYDKDF (reference sequence). The CDR3 spells CATSRGYEGAGGYTF. CDR3 DNA sequence: TGTGCCACCAGCAGGGGCTATGAGGGGGCGGGTGGCTACACCTTC.

This clone came up a few times. The J gene is TRBJ1-1, the V gene TRBV6-2 or TRBV6-3; unclear D gene. The V gene lost 4 bases and the J gene lost 1 base, with 7 bases spanning the gap. The CDR3 consists of 13 residues. The V gene's germline CDR1 is MNHEY and CDR2 SVGEGT. The CDR3 DNA follows: TGTGCCAGCAGTTCCGAGGCGAACACTGAAGCTTTCTTT. This sequence encodes CASSSEANTEAFF.

This rearrangement joins TRBV15 to TRBJ2-7; a weak D match, TRBD2 (6 bases). The CDR3 loop spans 13 amino acids. CDR1 is LNHNV, CDR2 YYDKDF, per germline (reference sequence). Trimming took off 8 bases at V and 0 bases at J, with 11 bases between the two ends. CDR3 amino acids: CATSGLDSYEQYF. CDR3 bases: TGTGCCACCTCGGGACTTGACTCCTACGAGCAGTACTTC.

The V call is TRBV27, the J call TRBJ2-3, with TRBD1 matching over 8 bases. Losses at the gene ends were 1 base for V and 1 base for J; bases not matched to a gene: 1. Germline loops: CDR1 MNHEY, CDR2 SMNVEV (reference sequence). The CDR3 loop spans 15 amino acids. This chain's CDR3 is CASSLYRGGTDTQYF. CDR3 nucleotides: TGTGCCAGCAGTTTATACAGGGGGGGCACAGATACGCAGTATTTT.

The J gene is TRBJ2-7, the V gene TRBV7-9; TRBD1 might be the D (6 bases). The CDR3 has 14 residues. Germline lookup yields CDR1 SEHNR and CDR2 FQNEAQ (reference sequence). Trimming pared 4 bases from V and 3 bases from J, leaving 13 bases between. The CDR3 DNA reads TGTGCCAGCAGCTCCCGGGACAATTACTACGAGCAGTACTTC. This gives the protein CASSSRDNYYEQYF.

This clone was counted only a few times. This chain uses TRBV29-1 with TRBJ2-7; 8 bases match TRBD1. The CDR3 contains 15 residues. The germline gives CDR1 SQVTM, CDR2 ANQGSEA. V shed 4 bases and J 3 bases; nucleotides not matched to a gene: 11. CDR3 sequence: CSVVATRGPFYEQYF. Here the CDR3 DNA reads TGCAGCGTTGTCGCGACCAGGGGGCCATTCTACGAGCAGTACTTC.